In its sample, the clone carrying this T cell receptor beta chain was seen once. Its antigen is not identified. By flow cytometry, patients selected for sequencing had shown an expansion of CD8+CD57+ cells. The V and J ends lost 5 bases and 2 bases, in that order; junction bases with no gene match: 8. CDR1 is SGHAT and CDR2 is FQDESV in the germline V gene (reference sequence). CDR3 length equals 16 residues. This specimen belongs to a study of CD8+CD57+ T cells in acquired aplastic anemia. Study-level results: Any difference that existed in CD8+ Simpson's diversity between patients and controls was not significant.

Genomic DNA, serving as template, underwent TCR beta VDJ and CDR3 profiling. One entry per CDR3 protein, called by TCRdb with MiXCR from the reads. The sample carries fewer than 200,000 distinct CDR3 sequences, less than 60% recorded once. Sequenced sample: sorted CD4+, CD8+, or CD8+CD57+ T cells (not recorded which) from PBMCs. This TCR was sampled from a human donor with aplastic anemia. The chain carries TRBV11-1 and TRBJ2-1; 8 bases are shared with TRBD2. As DNA, the CDR3 is TGTGCCAGCAGCAGCCGATTAGCGGGGCCCTACAATGAGCAGTTCTTC. It encodes CASSSRLAGPYNEQFF.